These T cell receptor beta chains were read from a single sample in a study. TCRdb fed the 5' RACE reads into MiXCR, producing one record per CDR3 protein. This table has over 50,000 distinct CDR3 sequences, over 20% appearing once. Sample: tumor-infiltrating naive CD4+ T cells sorted from the breast tumor. The origin of the receptors is a female donor with breast cancer. Each CDR3 is given with its conserved first and last residue. A D gene is named only where the DNA matches it firmly. Part of the rows lack a size; the others show once, few, many or a class for expanded clones.

TRBD1	TRBV6-5	TRBJ1-2	NA	TGTGCCAGCAGGCCGGGACAGGGGGCCTATGGCTACACCTTC	CASRPGQGAYGYTF
TRBD1	TRBV27	TRBJ2-6	NA	TGTGCCAGCGCTCCGGGACAGGGGCTCTCTGGGGCCAACGTCCTGACTTTC	CASAPGQGLSGANVLTF
NA	TRBV4-1	TRBJ1-3	many	TGCGCCAGCAGCCGAGGCGGGGTCGCATTGCGTGGAAACACCATATATTTT	CASSRGGVALRGNTIYF
NA	TRBV20-1	TRBJ1-1	few	TGCAGTGCTTCCCGAACGATGAACACTGAAGCTTTCTTT	CSASRTMNTEAFF
NA	TRBV11-3	TRBJ1-1	NA	TGTGCCAGCAGCTTAGGTCCACAGAGTCGGGCTTTCTTT	CASSLGPQSRAFF
TRBD2	TRBV7-9	TRBJ2-7	NA	TGTGCCAGCAGTCCAGACCTAGCGGGAGTCTACGAGCAGTACTTC	CASSPDLAGVYEQYF
TRBD1	TRBV15	TRBJ2-7	NA	TGTGCCACCAGCAGTCCCGGGACAGGGGACGAGCAGTACTTC	CATSSPGTGDEQYF
TRBD1	TRBV7-2	TRBJ1-2	few	TGTGCCAGCAGCTCGGGACAGGGCTTAAACTATGGCTACACCTTC	CASSSGQGLNYGYTF
NA	TRBV5-1	TRBJ1-1	NA	TGCGCCAGCAGCCCTATGGGTTCGGGGGAAACTGAAGCTTTCTTT	CASSPMGSGETEAFF
NA	TRBV20-1	TRBJ2-1	NA	TGCAGTTCCCAGTTAGCGGCCGTAAATGAGCAGTTCTTC	CSSQLAAVNEQFF
TRBD2	TRBV12-3/TRBV12-4	TRBJ2-1	few	TGTGCCAGCAGTTCCGGGACTAATCGGTTCTTC	CASSSGTNRFF
NA	TRBV9	TRBJ1-6	few	TGTGCCAGCAGCGAGAGACGGATCTATAATTCACCCCTCCACTTT	CASSERRIYNSPLHF
NA	TRBV5-5	TRBJ2-4	few	TGTGCCAGCAGCAGTTTTAGGGACTCCACTAGCTTACTAGCCAAAACCATTCAGTACTTC	CASSSFRDSTSLLAKTIQYF
NA	TRBV6-6	TRBJ1-2	few	TGTGCCATTACAGGGTCTGATGGCTACACCTTC	CAITGSDGYTF
NA	TRBV5-1	TRBJ1-1	many	TGCGCCAGCAGCTGGACGGGGCAGGGTAATTCGAACACTGAAGCTTTCTTT	CASSWTGQGNSNTEAFF
NA	TRBV29-1	TRBJ1-2	NA	TGCAGCGTTGCGCGGGGGGCGGATGGCTACACCTTC	CSVARGADGYTF
NA	TRBV20-1	TRBJ2-5	NA	TGCAGTGCCAGAGGGACTACAGGGCGCCAAGAGACCCAGTACTTC	CSARGTTGRQETQYF
NA	TRBV7-9	TRBJ2-1	NA	TGTGCCAGCAGCTTTAGAGGGGCCTACAATGAGCAGTTCTTC	CASSFRGAYNEQFF
TRBD1	TRBV5-6	TRBJ2-7	NA	TGTGCCAGCAGCTTGGACAGGGGTACGGGAACCTACGAGCAGTACTTC	CASSLDRGTGTYEQYF
NA	TRBV18	TRBJ2-3	NA	TGTGCCAGCTCCAAGAGTCATACCACAGATACGCAGTATTTT	CASSKSHTTDTQYF
NA	TRBV7-9	TRBJ1-1	few	TGTGCCAGCAGCTTAGGTGAAGTGAACACTGAAGCTTTCTTT	CASSLGEVNTEAFF
NA	TRBV4-1	TRBJ2-6	NA	TGCGCCAGCAGCCAAGGGAGTCAGTCAACTGGGGCCAACGTCCTGACTTTC	CASSQGSQSTGANVLTF
NA	TRBV20-1	TRBJ1-6	many	TGCAGTGCTAGAGACCCCGGCGATATGGCCCTCCACTTT	CSARDPGDMALHF
NA	TRBV27	TRBJ2-1	NA	TGTGCCAGCAGGGGAGTCAGTAGGCAGAAGTACAATGAGCAGTTCTTC	CASRGVSRQKYNEQFF
NA	TRBV6-5	TRBJ2-2	few	TGTGCCAGCAGCTCTACCTCGGGGGCCGGGGAGCTGTTTTTT	CASSSTSGAGELFF
TRBD2	TRBV7-9	TRBJ2-7	few	TGTGCCAGCAGCCCCGGGACTAGCGGGAGTTACGAGCAGTACTTC	CASSPGTSGSYEQYF
NA	TRBV7-3	TRBJ2-7	NA	TGTGCCAGCAGCCCCCGTACCCAATACGAGCAGTACTTC	CASSPRTQYEQYF
NA	TRBV15	TRBJ2-5	many	TGTGCCACCAGCAGAGATCGGGACGTCCAAGAGACCCAGTACTTC	CATSRDRDVQETQYF
TRBD1	TRBV7-9	TRBJ2-7	NA	TGTGCCAGCAGAGCCCGGGACAGGGGTTCCGGCGAGCAGTACTTC	CASRARDRGSGEQYF
NA	TRBV5-1	TRBJ1-2	many	TGCGCCAGCAGCTTTGGGGTTAACTATGGCTACACCTTC	CASSFGVNYGYTF
NA	TRBV20-1	TRBJ1-5	NA	TGCAGTGCTAGTGCGAGTTCTGGCAATCAGCCCCAGCATTTT	CSASASSGNQPQHF
TRBD1	TRBV5-1	TRBJ2-2	medium-sized	TGCGCCAGCAGCTTCACAGGGGACACCGGGGAGCTGTTTTTT	CASSFTGDTGELFF
TRBD1	TRBV5-4	TRBJ1-4	few	TGTGCCAGCAGCAGCCAGGGGGCGAATAATGAAAAACTGTTTTTT	CASSSQGANNEKLFF
TRBD2	TRBV4-1	TRBJ2-7	many	TGCGCCAGCAGCCGGGTGCTAGCGGAGCCGGGGAAGTACTTC	CASSRVLAEPGKYF
TRBD1	TRBV7-8	TRBJ1-1	once	TGTGCCAGCAGCTTACACAGGGGGAAGAACACTGAAGCTTTCTTC	CASSLHRGKNTEAFF
TRBD1	TRBV6-6	TRBJ2-2	NA	TGTGCCAGCAGTAGGGACAGGGGATACACCGGGGAGCTGTTTTTT	CASSRDRGYTGELFF
NA	TRBV7-2	TRBJ1-2	many	TGTGCCAGCAGCTTAGGGGGCCAGACCCAGCGAGGAGGCTACACCTTC	CASSLGGQTQRGGYTF
NA	TRBV7-2	TRBJ2-3	few	TGTGCCAGCAGCCCCCTGGGCACAGATACGCAGTATTTT	CASSPLGTDTQYF
NA	TRBV5-1	TRBJ2-6	few	TGCGCCAGCCGAAGCGGACTGTCGGTCTCTGGGGCCAACGTCCTGACTTTC	CASRSGLSVSGANVLTF
TRBD2	TRBV6-2/TRBV6-3	TRBJ2-1	NA	TGTGCCAGCAGTTATACTAGCGGGCGGTACAATGAGCTGTTCTTC	CASSYTSGRYNELFF
TRBD2	TRBV10-1	TRBJ2-1	NA	TGCGCCAGCAGTCGCAGCGGGAGCTCCTACAATGAGCAGTTCTTC	CASSRSGSSYNEQFF
TRBD1	TRBV28	TRBJ1-2	NA	TGTGCCAGCCGGACAGGGCCTAACTATGGCTACACCTTC	CASRTGPNYGYTF
NA	TRBV28	TRBJ1-1	few	TGTGCCAGCAGTTTAGGACTCTCGAGCACTGAAGCTTTCTTT	CASSLGLSSTEAFF